This entry lists 8 T cell receptor beta chains sequenced from one sample in a study of blood T cell repertoires in COVID-19 (dated by TCRdb to about 2020). Libraries were built with the immunoSEQ multiplex PCR assay. TCRdb took this table from immuneACCESS and kept in-frame rearrangements with V and J called. Such tables lack part of the clones; where checked against another copy, unresolved V genes explain under half of the gap, and the rest is unexplained. The sample table shows approximately 200,000 clones, and around 90% are seen once. The top ten clones comprise less than 8% of the sample. Material: PBMCs or T cells enriched from blood (not recorded which). The receptors derive from a man younger than 40 in a cohort exposed to, infected with or recovered from COVID-19 (not recorded which).

This clone was counted between two and nine times. The chain's CDR3 is CASSDPPGQGPGELFF. The CDR3 DNA sequence: TGTGCCAGCAGTGACCCGCCGGGACAGGGGCCCGGGGAGCTGTTTTTT. This chain uses TRBV27 with TRBJ2-2, with TRBD1 identical over 10 bases. Germline V CDR1 and CDR2: MNHEY, SMNVEV (reference sequence). Losses at the gene ends were 5 bases for V and 6 bases for J; bases not matched to a gene: 9. This CDR3 contains 16 residues.

The V gene is TRBV14, the J gene TRBJ2-1; 10 positions match TRBD2. The CDR3 length is 15 residues. The V gene end was trimmed by 4 bases and the J gene end by 4 bases; junction bases not matched to a gene: 4. The germline gives CDR1 SGHDN, CDR2 FVKESK. CDR3 residues: CASSPGLAQYNEQFF. In DNA form, the CDR3 reads TGTGCCAGCAGCCCGGGACTAGCGCAATACAATGAGCAGTTCTTC. Full variable domain (outside the CDR3, taken from reference TRBV14 and TRBJ2-1): EAGVTQFPSHSVIEKGQTVTLRCDPISGHDNLYWYRRVMGKEIKFLLHFVKESKQDESGMPNNRFLAERTGGTYSTLKVQPAELEDSGVYFCASSPGLAQYNEQFFGPGTRLTVL.

This clone occurred once. The V and J genes are TRBV4-2 and TRBJ2-2, with 12 bases lining up with TRBD2. This CDR3 comprises 17 residues. CDR1 is LGHNA, CDR2 YNFKEQ, per germline. V shed 2 bases and J 7 bases; nucleotides not matched to a gene: 8. The DNA for the CDR3 is TGTGCCAGCAGCCAACTAGCGGGAGGGCTCGGGGTCGGGGAGCTGTTTTTT. Its translation is CASSQLAGGLGVGELFF.

The chain has TRBV6-5 and TRBJ2-1, with unresolved D. The length of the CDR3 is 14 residues. V lost 2 bases to trimming and J lost 8 bases, with 13 bases between them. The V gene's germline CDR1 is MNHEY and CDR2 SVGAGI. The CDR3 sequence: CASSYEAGTHEQFF. The CDR3 nucleotides read TGTGCCAGCAGTTACGAGGCCGGCACCCATGAGCAGTTCTTC.

The table lists this clone with a count of one. The chain joins TRBV19 to TRBJ2-2; 16 positions match TRBD2. This CDR3 has 15 amino acids. The junction had 2 bases not matched to a gene; V was cut back by 7 bases and J by 6 bases. Germline lookup yields CDR1 LNHDA and CDR2 SQIVND (reference sequence). This CDR3 is CASKGLAGGAGELFF. Here the CDR3 DNA reads TGTGCCAGTAAGGGACTAGCGGGAGGGGCCGGGGAGCTGTTTTTT.

The V call is TRBV6-5, the J call TRBJ1-2; D is perhaps TRBD1 (5 bases). Trimming cost V 6 bases and J 4 bases, with 15 bases left between them. Germline CDR1 is MNHEY and CDR2 is SVGAGI. The CDR3 is 14 residues long. The CDR3 here is CASRTQTVPYGYTF. CDR3 nucleotide sequence: TGTGCCAGCAGAACCCAGACAGTCCCCTATGGCTACACCTTC.

The gene calls are TRBV6-5 and TRBJ2-5; 10 positions agree with TRBD2. The CDR3 contains 15 residues. J lost 10 bases, V lost 5 bases, and 13 bases had no gene match. Germline V gene sequence: CDR1 MNHEY, CDR2 SVGAGI. CDR3 in amino acids: CASSRGLALGRDQYF. CDR3 in DNA: TGTGCCAGCAGTAGGGGACTAGCGCTGGGCAGGGACCAGTACTTC.

The V call is TRBV3-1 (or the pseudogene TRBV3-2), the J call TRBJ2-2; 12 bases fit TRBD2. The CDR3 is made up of 16 amino acids. Unmatched junction bases numbered 2, after V lost 1 base and J lost 5 bases. CDR1 is LGHDT, CDR2 YNNKEL, per germline (reference sequence). CDR3 in DNA: TGTGCCAGCAGCCAAGGGGGACTAGCGGGTACCGGGGAGCTGTTTTTT. Translating gives CASSQGGLAGTGELFF.